Detailed here is one TCR beta chain. Its antigen is unknown. V gave up 1 base and J gave up 7 bases, with 13 bases separating them. CDR1 is KGHSH, CDR2 LQKENI, per germline. CDR3 length: 14 residues. This specimen comes from a study of T cell responses to AZD1222 COVID-19 vaccine. Study-level findings and limits: Nearly half of the spike-specific TCRs reportedly recognize variant regions that carry no mutations. White British donors predominated, females outnumbered males, and clonal diversity was possibly underestimated.

Using immunoSEQ multiplex PCR, the repertoire was profiled, and TCRdb retains in-frame clones only, with some absent. Among fewer than 150,000 clones, around 87% were seen once, and the ten largest hold approximately 1.1%. The receptor comes from an adult in good health. This chain joins TRBV18 and TRBJ1-1; D is undetermined. Sequenced material: peripheral blood, taken on day 0 of AZD1222 vaccination. The CDR3 spells CASSPLLDIDEAFF. The CDR3, as DNA: TGTGCCAGCTCACCACTCCTCGACATCGATGAAGCTTTCTTT.